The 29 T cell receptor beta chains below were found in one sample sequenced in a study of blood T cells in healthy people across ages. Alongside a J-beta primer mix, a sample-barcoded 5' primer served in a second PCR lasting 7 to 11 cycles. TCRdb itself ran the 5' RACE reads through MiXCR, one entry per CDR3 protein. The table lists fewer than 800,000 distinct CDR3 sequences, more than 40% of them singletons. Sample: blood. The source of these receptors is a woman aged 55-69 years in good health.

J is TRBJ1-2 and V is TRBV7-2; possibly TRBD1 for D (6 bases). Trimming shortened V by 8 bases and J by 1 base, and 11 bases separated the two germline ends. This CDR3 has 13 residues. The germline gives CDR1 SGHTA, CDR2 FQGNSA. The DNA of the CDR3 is TGTGCCAGCTACAGGGCAAGTAACTATGGCTACACCTTC. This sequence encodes CASYRASNYGYTF. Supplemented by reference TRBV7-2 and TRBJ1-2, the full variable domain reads GAGVSQSPSNKVTEKGKDVELRCDPISGHTALYWYRQSLGQGLEFLIYFQGNSAPDKSGLPSDRFSAERTGGSVSTLTIQRTQQEDSAVYLCASYRASNYGYTFGSGTRLTVV.

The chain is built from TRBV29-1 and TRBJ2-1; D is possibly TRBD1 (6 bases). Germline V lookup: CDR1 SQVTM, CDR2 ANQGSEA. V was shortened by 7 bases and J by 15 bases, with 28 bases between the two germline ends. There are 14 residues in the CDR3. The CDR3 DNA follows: TGCAGCGCTGCGCGCCGACAGGAAAGGGATAAGCTGTTCTTC. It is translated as CSAARRQERDKLFF.

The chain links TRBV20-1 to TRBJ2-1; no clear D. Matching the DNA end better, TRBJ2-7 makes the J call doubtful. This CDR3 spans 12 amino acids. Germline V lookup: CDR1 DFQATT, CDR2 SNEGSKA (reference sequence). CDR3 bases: TGCAGTGCTGGCCTAGGATCTAATGAGCAGTACTTC. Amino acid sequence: CSAGLGSNEQYF.

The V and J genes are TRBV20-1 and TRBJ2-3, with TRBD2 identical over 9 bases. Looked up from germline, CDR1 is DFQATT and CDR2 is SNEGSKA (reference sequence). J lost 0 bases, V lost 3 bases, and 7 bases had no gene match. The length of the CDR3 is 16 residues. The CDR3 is CSASGLAGSSTDTQYF. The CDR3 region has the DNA TGCAGTGCTAGTGGGCTAGCGGGATCTAGCACAGATACGCAGTATTTT.

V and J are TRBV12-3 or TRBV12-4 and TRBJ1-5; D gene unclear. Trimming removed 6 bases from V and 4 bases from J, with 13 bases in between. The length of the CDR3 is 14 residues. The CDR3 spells CASRPPLPNQPQHF. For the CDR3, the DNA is TGTGCCAGCAGGCCACCTCTCCCGAATCAGCCCCAGCATTTT.

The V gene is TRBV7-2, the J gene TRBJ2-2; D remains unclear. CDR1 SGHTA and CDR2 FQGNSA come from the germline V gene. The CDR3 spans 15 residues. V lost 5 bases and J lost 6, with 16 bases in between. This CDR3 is CASSPALLSPGELFF. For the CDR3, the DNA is TGTGCCAGCAGCCCCGCCCTCTTAAGTCCCGGGGAGCTGTTTTTT.

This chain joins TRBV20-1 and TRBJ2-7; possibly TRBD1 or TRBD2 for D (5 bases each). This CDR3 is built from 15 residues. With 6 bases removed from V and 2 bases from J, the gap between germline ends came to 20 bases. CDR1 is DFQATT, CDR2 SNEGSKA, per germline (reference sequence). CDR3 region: CSAETGTLSAYEQYF. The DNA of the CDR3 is TGCAGTGCCGAAACCGGGACGCTGTCGGCCTACGAGCAGTACTTC.

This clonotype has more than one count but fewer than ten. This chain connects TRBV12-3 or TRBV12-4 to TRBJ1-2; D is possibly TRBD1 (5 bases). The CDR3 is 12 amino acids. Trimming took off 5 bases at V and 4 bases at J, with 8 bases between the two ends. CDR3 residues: CASSVGTYGYTF. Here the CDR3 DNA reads TGTGCCAGCAGTGTGGGGACCTATGGCTACACCTTC.

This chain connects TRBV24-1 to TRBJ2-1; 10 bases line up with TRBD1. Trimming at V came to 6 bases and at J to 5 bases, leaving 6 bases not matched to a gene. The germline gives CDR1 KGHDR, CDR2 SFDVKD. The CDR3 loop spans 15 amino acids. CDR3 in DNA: TGTGCCACCAGTCCCTCGGGACAGGGGAACAATGAGCAGTTCTTC. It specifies CATSPSGQGNNEQFF.

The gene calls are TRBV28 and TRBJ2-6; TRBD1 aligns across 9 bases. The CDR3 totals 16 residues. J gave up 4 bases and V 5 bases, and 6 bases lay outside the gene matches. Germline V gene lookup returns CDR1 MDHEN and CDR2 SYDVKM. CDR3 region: CASSTTGGLGANVLTF. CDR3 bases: TGTGCCAGCAGTACGACAGGGGGACTAGGGGCCAACGTCCTGACTTTC. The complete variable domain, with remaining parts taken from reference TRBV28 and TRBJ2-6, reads DVKVTQSSRYLVKRTGEKVFLECVQDMDHENMFWYRQDPGLGLRLIYFSYDVKMKEKGDIPEGYSVSREKKERFSLILESASTNQTSMYLCASSTTGGLGANVLTFGAGSRLTVL.

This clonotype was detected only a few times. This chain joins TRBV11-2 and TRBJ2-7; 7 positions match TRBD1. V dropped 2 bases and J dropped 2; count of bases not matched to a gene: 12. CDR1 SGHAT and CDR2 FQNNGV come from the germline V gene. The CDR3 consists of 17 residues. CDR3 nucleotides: TGTGCCAGCAGCTTAAAGTGGGGCCGGGACAGCACCTACGAGCAGTACTTC. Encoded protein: CASSLKWGRDSTYEQYF.

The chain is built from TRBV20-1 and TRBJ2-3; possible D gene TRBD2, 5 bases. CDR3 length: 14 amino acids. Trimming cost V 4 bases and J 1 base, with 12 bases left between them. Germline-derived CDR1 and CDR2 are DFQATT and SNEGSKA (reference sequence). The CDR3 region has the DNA TGCAGTGCTAATACCGGGATGGGCACAGATACGCAGTATTTT. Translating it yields CSANTGMGTDTQYF.

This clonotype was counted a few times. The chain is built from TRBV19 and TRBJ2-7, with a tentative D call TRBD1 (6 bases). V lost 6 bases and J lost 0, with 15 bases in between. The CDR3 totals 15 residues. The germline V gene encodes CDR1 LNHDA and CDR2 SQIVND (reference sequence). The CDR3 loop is CASSLNREGSYEQYF. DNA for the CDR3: TGTGCCAGTAGCCTAAACAGGGAAGGCTCCTACGAGCAGTACTTC.

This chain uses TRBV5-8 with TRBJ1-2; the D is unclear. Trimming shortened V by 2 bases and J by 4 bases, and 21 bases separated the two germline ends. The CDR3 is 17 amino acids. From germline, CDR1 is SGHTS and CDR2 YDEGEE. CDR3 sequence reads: CASSLPLLTRFIYGYTF. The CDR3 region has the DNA TGTGCCAGCAGCTTACCCCTATTGACTCGATTCATCTATGGCTACACCTTC.

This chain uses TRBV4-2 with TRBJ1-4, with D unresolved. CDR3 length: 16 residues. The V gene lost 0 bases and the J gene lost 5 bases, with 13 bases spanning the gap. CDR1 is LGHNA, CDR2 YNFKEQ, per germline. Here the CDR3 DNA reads TGTGCCAGCAGCCAAGATCCCTCGACCCGGAATGAAAAACTGTTTTTT. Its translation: CASSQDPSTRNEKLFF.

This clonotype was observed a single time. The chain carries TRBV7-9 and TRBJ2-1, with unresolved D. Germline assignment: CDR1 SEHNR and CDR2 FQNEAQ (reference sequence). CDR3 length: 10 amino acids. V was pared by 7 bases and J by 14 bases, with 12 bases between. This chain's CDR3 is CASTAEPEFF. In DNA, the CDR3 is TGTGCCAGCACCGCGGAACCAGAGTTCTTC.

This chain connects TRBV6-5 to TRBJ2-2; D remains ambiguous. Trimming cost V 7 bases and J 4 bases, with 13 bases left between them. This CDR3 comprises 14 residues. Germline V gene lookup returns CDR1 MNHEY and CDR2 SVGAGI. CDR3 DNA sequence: TGTGCCAGCATTTCCAGGCTAGGCACCGGGGAGCTGTTTTTT. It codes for CASISRLGTGELFF.

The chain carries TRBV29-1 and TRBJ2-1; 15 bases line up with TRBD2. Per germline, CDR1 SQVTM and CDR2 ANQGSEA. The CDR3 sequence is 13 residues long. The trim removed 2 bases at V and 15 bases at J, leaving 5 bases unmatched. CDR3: CSVERGLAGGLFF. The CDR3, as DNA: TGCAGCGTTGAACGGGGACTAGCGGGAGGTCTGTTCTTC.

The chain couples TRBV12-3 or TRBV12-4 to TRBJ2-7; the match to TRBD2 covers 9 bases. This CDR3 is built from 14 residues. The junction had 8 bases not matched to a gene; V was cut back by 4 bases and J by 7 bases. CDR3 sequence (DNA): TGTGCCAGCAGTTCTGGGACTAGCATCTATGAGCAGTACTTC. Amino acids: CASSSGTSIYEQYF.

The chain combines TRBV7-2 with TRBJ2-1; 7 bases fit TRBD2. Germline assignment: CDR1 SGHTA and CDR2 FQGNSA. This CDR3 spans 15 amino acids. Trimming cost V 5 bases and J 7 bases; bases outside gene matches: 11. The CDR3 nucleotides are TGTGCCAGCAGCCTCGCCGGCGGGAGCTGGAATGAGCAGTTCTTC. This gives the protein CASSLAGGSWNEQFF.

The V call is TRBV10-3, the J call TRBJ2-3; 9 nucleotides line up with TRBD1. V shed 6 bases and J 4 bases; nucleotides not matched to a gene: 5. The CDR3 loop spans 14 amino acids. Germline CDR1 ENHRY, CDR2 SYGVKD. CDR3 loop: CAIRRGQGPDTQYF. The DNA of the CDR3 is TGTGCCATCAGGAGGGGACAGGGACCAGATACGCAGTATTTT.

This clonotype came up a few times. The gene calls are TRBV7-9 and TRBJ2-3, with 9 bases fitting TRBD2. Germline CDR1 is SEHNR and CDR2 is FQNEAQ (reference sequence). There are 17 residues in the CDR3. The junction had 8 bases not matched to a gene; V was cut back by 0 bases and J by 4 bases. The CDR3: CASSLAASGTVPDTQYF. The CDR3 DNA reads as TGTGCCAGCAGCTTAGCAGCTAGCGGGACGGTCCCAGATACGCAGTATTTT.

The CDR3 nucleotides read TGCAGTGCTAGAGATACTCGGAGCGGGTTATACAATGAGCAGTTCTTC. Translation gives CSARDTRSGLYNEQFF. The rearrangement links TRBV20-1 to TRBJ2-1; D possibly corresponds to TRBD2 (6 bases). The CDR3 is 16 amino acids. V was clipped by 0 bases and J by 4 bases, with 16 bases between them. Per the germline V gene, CDR1 is DFQATT and CDR2 is SNEGSKA (reference sequence).

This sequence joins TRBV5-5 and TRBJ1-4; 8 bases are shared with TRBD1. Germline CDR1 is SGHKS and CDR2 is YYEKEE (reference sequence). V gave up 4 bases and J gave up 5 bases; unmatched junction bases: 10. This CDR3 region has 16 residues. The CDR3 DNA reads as TGTGCCAGCAGCACGACAGGGGACCACCCGAATGAAAAACTGTTTTTT. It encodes CASSTTGDHPNEKLFF. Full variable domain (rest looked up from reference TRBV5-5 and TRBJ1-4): DAGVTQSPTHLIKTRGQQVTLRCSPISGHKSVSWYQQVLGQGPQFIFQYYEKEERGRGNFPDRFSARQFPNYSSELNVNALLLGDSALYLCASSTTGDHPNEKLFFGSGTQLSVL.

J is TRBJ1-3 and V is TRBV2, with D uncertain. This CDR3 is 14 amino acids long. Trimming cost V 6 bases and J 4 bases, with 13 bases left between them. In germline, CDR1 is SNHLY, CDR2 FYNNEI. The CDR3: CASSQAHWGNTIYF. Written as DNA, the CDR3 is TGTGCCAGCAGCCAGGCGCATTGGGGAAACACCATATATTTT.

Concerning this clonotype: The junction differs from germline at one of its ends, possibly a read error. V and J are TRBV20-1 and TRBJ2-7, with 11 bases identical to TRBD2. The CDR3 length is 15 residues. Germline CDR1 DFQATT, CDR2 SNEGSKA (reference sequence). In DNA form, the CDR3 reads TGCAGTGTTCTAGCGGGAGGAAAGGCCTCCCACGAGCAGTACTTC. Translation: CSVLAGGKASHEQYF.

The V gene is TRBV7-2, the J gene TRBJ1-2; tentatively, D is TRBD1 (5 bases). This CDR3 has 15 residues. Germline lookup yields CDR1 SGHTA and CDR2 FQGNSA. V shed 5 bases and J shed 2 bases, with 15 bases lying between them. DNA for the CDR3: TGTGCCAGCAGCATAATACGGACAAGCAACTATGGCTACACCTTC. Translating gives CASSIIRTSNYGYTF. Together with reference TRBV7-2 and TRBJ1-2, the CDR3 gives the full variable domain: GAGVSQSPSNKVTEKGKDVELRCDPISGHTALYWYRQSLGQGLEFLIYFQGNSAPDKSGLPSDRFSAERTGGSVSTLTIQRTQQEDSAVYLCASSIIRTSNYGYTFGSGTRLTVV.

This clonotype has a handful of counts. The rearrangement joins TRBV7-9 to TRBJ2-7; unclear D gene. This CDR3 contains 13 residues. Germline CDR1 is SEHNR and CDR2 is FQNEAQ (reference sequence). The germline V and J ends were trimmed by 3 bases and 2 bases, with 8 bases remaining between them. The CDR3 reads CASSFAAAYEQYF. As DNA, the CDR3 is TGTGCCAGCAGCTTTGCAGCCGCCTACGAGCAGTACTTC. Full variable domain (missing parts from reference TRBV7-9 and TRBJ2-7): DTGVSQNPRHKITKRGQNVTFRCDPISEHNRLYWYRQTLGQGPEFLTYFQNEAQLEKSRLLSDRFSAERPKGSFSTLEIQRTEQGDSAMYLCASSFAAAYEQYFGPGTRLTVT.

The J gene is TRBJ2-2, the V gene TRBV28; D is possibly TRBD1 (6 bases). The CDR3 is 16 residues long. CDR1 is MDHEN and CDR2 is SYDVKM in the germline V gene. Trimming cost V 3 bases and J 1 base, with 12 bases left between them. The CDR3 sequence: CASSLWPGQNTGELFF. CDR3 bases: TGTGCCAGCAGTTTGTGGCCGGGACAGAACACCGGGGAGCTGTTTTTT.